This entry is about one T cell receptor beta chain. This record belongs to a study of control samples from healthy donors and cancer patients. Germline V gene data show CDR1 as SGHNT and CDR2 as YYREEE (reference sequence). The CDR3 loop spans 16 amino acids. The ends were cut back, 0 bases at V and 0 bases at J, with 9 bases in the middle. The assay was immunoSEQ multiplex PCR, and TCRdb's table has in-frame clones only and misses some. The sample includes approximately 90,000 clones, roughly nine tenths of them seen just once. This chain connects TRBV5-4 to TRBJ2-2; no clear D gene. The sample was blood. This receptor was identified in a man aged 30-40 years in good health. The CDR3 spells CASSLVSRSNTGELFF. The CDR3 region has the DNA TGTGCCAGCAGCTTGGTCAGCCGCTCGAACACCGGGGAGCTGTTTTTT.